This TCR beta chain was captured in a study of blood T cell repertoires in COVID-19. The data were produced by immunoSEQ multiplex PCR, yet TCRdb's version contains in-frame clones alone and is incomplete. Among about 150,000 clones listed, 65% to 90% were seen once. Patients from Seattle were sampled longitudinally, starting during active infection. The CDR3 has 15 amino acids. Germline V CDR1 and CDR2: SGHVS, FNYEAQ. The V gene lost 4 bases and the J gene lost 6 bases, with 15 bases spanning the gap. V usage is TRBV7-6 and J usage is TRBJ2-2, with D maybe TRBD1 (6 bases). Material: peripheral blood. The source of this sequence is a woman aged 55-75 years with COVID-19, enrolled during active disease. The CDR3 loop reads CASSSRGMKAGELFF. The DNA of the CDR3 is TGTGCCAGCAGCTCAAGGGGGATGAAGGCCGGGGAGCTGTTTTTT.